The T cell receptor (beta chain) under discussion was sequenced for a study of neurological immune-mediated disorders. This clonotype was seen repeatedly, ten times or more. Between the trimmed V and J ends, which lost 4 bases and 0 bases, there was a span of 10 bases. This CDR3 has 14 residues. Germline loops: CDR1 SGHTA, CDR2 FQGNSA. Using its own MiXCR run on the 5' RACE reads, TCRdb lists one record per CDR3 protein. The sample shows around 41,000 distinct CDR3 sequences, more than 14% of them seen only once. Input material: CD4+ T cells from blood. This receptor was obtained from a woman aged 55-70 years with HTLV-1-associated myelopathy (HAM/TSP). The rearrangement joins TRBV7-2 to TRBJ2-7; maybe TRBD2 (6 bases). The CDR3 region has the DNA TGTGCCAGCAGCTCGGAGGGGAGCTCCTACGAGCAGTACTTC. Residues: CASSSEGSSYEQYF. Looking up the rest from reference TRBV7-2 and TRBJ2-7 gives the full variable domain: GAGVSQSPSNKVTEKGKDVELRCDPISGHTALYWYRQSLGQGLEFLIYFQGNSAPDKSGLPSDRFSAERTGGSVSTLTIQRTQQEDSAVYLCASSSEGSSYEQYFGPGTRLTVT.